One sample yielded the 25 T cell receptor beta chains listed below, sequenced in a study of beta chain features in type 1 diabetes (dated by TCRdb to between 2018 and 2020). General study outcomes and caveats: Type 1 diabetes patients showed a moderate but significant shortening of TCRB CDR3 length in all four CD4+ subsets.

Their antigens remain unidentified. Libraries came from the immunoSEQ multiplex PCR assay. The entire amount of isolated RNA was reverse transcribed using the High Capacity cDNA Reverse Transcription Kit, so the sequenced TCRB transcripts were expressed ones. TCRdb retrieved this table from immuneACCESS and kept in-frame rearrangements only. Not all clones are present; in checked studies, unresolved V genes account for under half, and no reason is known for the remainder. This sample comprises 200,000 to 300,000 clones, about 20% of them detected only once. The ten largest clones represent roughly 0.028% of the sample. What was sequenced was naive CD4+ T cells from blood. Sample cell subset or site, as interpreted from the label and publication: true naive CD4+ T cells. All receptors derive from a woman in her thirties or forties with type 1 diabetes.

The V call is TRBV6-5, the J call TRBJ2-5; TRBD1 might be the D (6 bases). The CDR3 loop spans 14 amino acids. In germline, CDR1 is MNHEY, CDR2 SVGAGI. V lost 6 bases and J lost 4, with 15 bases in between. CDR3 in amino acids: CASRGATGGETQYF. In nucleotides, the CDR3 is TGTGCCAGCAGGGGAGCGACAGGAGGAGAGACCCAGTACTTC.

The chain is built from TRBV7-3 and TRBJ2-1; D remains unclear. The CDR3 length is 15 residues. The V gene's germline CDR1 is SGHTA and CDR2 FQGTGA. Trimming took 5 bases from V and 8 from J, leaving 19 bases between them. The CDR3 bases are TGTGCCAGCAGCGTCCTATTGGCAGCGAGGCATGAGCAGTTCTTC. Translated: CASSVLLAARHEQFF.

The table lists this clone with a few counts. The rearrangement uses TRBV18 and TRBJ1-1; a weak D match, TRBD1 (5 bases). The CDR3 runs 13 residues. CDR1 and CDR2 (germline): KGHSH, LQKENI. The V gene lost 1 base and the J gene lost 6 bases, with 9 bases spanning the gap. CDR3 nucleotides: TGTGCCAGCTCACCACTCCAGGGCGCTGAAGCTTTCTTT. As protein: CASSPLQGAEAFF. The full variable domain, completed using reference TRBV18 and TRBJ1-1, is NAGVMQNPRHLVRRRGQEARLRCSPMKGHSHVYWYRQLPEEGLKFMVYLQKENIIDESGMPKERFSAEFPKEGPSILRIQQVVRGDSAAYFCASSPLQGAEAFFGQGTRLTVV.

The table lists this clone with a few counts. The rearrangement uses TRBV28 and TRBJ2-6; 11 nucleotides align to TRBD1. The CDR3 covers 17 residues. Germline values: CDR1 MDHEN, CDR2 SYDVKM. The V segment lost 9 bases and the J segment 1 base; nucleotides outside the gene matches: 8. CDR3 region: CASRAGQGESGANVLTF. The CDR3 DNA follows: TGTGCCAGTAGGGCGGGACAGGGGGAATCTGGGGCCAACGTCCTGACTTTC.

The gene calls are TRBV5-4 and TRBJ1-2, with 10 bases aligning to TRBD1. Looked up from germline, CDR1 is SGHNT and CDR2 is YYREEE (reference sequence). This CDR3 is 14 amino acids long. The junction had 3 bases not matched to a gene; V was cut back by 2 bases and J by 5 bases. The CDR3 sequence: CASSFGDRGYGYTF. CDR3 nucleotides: TGTGCCAGCAGCTTTGGGGACAGGGGTTATGGCTACACCTTC.

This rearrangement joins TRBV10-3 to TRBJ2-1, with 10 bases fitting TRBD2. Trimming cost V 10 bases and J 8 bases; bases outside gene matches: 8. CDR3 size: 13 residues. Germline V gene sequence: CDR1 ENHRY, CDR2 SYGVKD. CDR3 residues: CATLAGVGDEQFF. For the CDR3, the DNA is TGTGCCACTCTAGCGGGAGTTGGTGATGAGCAGTTCTTC.

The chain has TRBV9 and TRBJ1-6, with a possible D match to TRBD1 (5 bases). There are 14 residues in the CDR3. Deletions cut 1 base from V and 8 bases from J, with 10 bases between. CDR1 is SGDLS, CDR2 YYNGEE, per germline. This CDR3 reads CASSVSGKDSPLHF. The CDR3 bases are TGTGCCAGCAGCGTATCAGGGAAAGATTCACCCCTCCACTTT. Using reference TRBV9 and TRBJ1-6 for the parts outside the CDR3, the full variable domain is DSGVTQTPKHLITATGQRVTLRCSPRSGDLSVYWYQQSLDQGLQFLIQYYNGEERAKGNILERFSAQQFPDLHSELNLSSLELGDSALYFCASSVSGKDSPLHFGNGTRLTVT.

CDR3 coding DNA: TGTGCCAGCAGATCTACCGGGACTAGAGAGCAGTACTTC. It translates to CASRSTGTREQYF. This chain connects TRBV7-9 to TRBJ2-7; 8 bases line up with TRBD2. The V and J ends lost 6 bases and 7 bases, in that order; junction bases with no gene match: 8. The germline gives CDR1 SEHNR, CDR2 FQNEAQ (reference sequence). CDR3 length equals 13 residues.

CDR3 bases: TGTGCCAGCAGCTTCGCGGACTCGCCCCAGCATTTT. It translates to CASSFADSPQHF. J is TRBJ1-5 and V is TRBV7-2; no definite D call. Germline assignment: CDR1 SGHTA and CDR2 FQGNSA. V was trimmed by 3 bases and J by 9 bases, leaving 9 bases between them. The CDR3 has 12 amino acids.

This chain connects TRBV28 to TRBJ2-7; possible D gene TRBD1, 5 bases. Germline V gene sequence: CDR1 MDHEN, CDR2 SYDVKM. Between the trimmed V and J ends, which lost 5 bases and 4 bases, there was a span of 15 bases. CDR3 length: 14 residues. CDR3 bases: TGTGCCAGCAGTGTTCATACAGGAAAATACGAGCAGTACTTC. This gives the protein CASSVHTGKYEQYF. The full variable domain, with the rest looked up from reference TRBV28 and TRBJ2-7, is DVKVTQSSRYLVKRTGEKVFLECVQDMDHENMFWYRQDPGLGLRLIYFSYDVKMKEKGDIPEGYSVSREKKERFSLILESASTNQTSMYLCASSVHTGKYEQYFGPGTRLTVT.

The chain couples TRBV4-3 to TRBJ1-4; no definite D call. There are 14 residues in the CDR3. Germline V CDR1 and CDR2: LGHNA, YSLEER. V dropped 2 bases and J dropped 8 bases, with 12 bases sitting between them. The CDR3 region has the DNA TGCGCCAGCAGCCAAACTAGGGTCGTGGAAAAACTGTTTTTT. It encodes CASSQTRVVEKLFF.

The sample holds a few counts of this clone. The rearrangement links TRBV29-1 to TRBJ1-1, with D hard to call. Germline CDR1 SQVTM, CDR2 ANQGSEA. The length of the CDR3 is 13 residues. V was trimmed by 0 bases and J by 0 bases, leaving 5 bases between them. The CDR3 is CSVEDAVNTEAFF. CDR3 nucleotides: TGCAGCGTTGAAGATGCAGTGAACACTGAAGCTTTCTTT.

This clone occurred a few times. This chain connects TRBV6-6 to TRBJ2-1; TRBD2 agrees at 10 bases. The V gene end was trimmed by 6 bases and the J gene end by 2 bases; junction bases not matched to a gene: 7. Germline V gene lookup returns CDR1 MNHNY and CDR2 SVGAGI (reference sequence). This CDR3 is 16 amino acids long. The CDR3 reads CASRGTGTSAYNEQFF. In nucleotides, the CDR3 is TGTGCCAGCAGGGGGACCGGGACTAGCGCCTACAATGAGCAGTTCTTC.

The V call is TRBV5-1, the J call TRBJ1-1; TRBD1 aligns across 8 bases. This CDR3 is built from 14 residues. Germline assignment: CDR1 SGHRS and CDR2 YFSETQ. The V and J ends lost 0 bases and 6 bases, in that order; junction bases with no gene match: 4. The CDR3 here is CASSLGQGFPEAFF. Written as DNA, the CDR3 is TGCGCCAGCAGCTTGGGACAGGGGTTTCCTGAAGCTTTCTTT.

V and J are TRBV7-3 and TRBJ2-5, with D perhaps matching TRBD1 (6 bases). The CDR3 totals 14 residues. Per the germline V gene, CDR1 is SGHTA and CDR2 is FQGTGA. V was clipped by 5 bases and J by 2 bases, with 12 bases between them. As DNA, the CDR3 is TGTGCCAGCAGCCCCCAACAGGGACAAGAGACCCAGTACTTC. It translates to CASSPQQGQETQYF.

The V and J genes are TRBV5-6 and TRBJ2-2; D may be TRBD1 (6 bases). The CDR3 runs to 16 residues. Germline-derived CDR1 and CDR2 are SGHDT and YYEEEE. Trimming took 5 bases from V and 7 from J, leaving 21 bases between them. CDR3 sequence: CASSFGQRGIGGELFF. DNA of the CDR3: TGTGCCAGCAGTTTCGGACAGAGGGGAATTGGCGGGGAGCTGTTTTTT.

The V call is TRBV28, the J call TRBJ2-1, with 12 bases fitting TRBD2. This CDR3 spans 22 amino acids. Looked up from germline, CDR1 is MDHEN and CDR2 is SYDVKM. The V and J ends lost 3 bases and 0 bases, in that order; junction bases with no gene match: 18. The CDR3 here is CASSLVDGRLAGEKSSYNEQFF. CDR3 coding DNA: TGTGCCAGCAGTTTGGTTGATGGGAGACTAGCGGGAGAGAAGAGCTCCTACAATGAGCAGTTCTTC.

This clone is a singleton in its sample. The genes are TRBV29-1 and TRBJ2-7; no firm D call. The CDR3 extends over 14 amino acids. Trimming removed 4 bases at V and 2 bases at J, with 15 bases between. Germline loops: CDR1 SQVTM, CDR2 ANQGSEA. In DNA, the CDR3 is TGCAGCGTTGTATCAGGTCAGACCACCTACGAGCAGTACTTC. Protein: CSVVSGQTTYEQYF.

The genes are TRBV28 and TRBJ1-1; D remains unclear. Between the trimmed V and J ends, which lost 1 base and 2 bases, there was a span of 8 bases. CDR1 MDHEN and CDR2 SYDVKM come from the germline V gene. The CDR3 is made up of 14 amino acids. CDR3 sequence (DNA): TGTGCCAGCAGTTTATCGACACCCAACACTGAAGCTTTCTTT. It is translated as CASSLSTPNTEAFF. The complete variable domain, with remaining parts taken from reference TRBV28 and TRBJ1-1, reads DVKVTQSSRYLVKRTGEKVFLECVQDMDHENMFWYRQDPGLGLRLIYFSYDVKMKEKGDIPEGYSVSREKKERFSLILESASTNQTSMYLCASSLSTPNTEAFFGQGTRLTVV.

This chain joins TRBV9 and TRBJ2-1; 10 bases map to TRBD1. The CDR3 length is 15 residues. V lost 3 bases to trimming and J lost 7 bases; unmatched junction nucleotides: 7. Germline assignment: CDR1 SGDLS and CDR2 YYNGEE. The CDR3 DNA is TGTGCCAGCAGCGGAACCGGGACAGGGGCGAATGAGCAGTTCTTC. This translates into CASSGTGTGANEQFF. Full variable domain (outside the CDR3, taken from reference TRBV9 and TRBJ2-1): DSGVTQTPKHLITATGQRVTLRCSPRSGDLSVYWYQQSLDQGLQFLIQYYNGEERAKGNILERFSAQQFPDLHSELNLSSLELGDSALYFCASSGTGTGANEQFFGPGTRLTVL.

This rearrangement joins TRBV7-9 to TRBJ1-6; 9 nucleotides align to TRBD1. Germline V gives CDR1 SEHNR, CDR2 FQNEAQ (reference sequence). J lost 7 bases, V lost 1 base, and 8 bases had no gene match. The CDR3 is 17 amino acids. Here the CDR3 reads CASSLVPQGAGNSPLHF. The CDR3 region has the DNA TGTGCCAGCAGCTTAGTCCCACAGGGGGCCGGGAATTCACCCCTCCACTTT.

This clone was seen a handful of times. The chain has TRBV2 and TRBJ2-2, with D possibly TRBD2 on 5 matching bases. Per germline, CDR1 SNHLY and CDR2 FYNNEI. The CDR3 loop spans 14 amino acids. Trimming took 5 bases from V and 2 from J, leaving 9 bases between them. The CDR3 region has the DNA TGTGCCAGCAGTTCTAGCCCCAACACCGGGGAGCTGTTTTTT. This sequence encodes CASSSSPNTGELFF.

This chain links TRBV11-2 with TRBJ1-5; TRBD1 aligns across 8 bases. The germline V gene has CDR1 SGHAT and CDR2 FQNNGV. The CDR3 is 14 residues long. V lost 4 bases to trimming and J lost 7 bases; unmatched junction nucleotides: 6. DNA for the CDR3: TGTGCCAGCAGCTCTGCAGGGGGCTACCAGCCCCAGCATTTT. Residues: CASSSAGGYQPQHF.

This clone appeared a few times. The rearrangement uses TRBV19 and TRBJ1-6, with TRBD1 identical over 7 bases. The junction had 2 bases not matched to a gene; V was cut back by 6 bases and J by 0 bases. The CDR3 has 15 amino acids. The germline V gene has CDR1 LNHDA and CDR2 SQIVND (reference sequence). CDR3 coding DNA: TGTGCCAGTAGGACAGGGAGCTCCTATAATTCACCCCTCCACTTT. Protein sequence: CASRTGSSYNSPLHF.

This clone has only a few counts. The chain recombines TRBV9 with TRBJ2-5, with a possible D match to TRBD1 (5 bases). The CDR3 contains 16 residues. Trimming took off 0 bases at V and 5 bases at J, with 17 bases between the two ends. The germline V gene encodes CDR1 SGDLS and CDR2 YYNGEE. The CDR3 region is CASSVEVTTVRETQYF. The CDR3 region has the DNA TGTGCCAGCAGCGTAGAGGTTACGACAGTACGGGAGACCCAGTACTTC.